A single sample gave rise to the 22 T cell receptor beta chains below, sequenced in a study of cytomegalovirus exposure and HLA in healthy donors. Amplification used 60 Vbeta primers and 13 Jbeta primers. Assay used: immunoSEQ multiplex PCR; TCRdb lists only in-frame clones, some missing. The sample consists of around 170,000 clones, 70% to 80% of them appearing once. What was sequenced was PBMCs. The source of these receptors is a man between 18 and 35 years old in good health and CMV-seronegative.

The CDR3 here is CASSIPGTGGLNTEAFF. CDR3 coding DNA: TGTGCCAGCAGCATACCCGGGACAGGGGGCTTGAACACTGAAGCTTTCTTT. The V and J genes are TRBV7-2 and TRBJ1-1, with 12 bases identical to TRBD1. Germline V gene data show CDR1 as SGHTA and CDR2 as FQGNSA. V trimming: 5 bases; J trimming: 0 bases; junction bases outside the gene matches: 7. The CDR3 consists of 17 residues.

V is TRBV19 and J is TRBJ1-2; D is unclear. The V gene's germline CDR1 is LNHDA and CDR2 SQIVND (reference sequence). The CDR3 covers 15 residues. With 6 bases removed from V and 4 bases from J, the gap between germline ends came to 18 bases. The CDR3 DNA follows: TGTGCCAGTAGACCGGGAGGACGTCAAATCTATGGCTACACCTTC. Its protein is CASRPGGRQIYGYTF. Filled out from reference TRBV19 and TRBJ1-2, the complete variable domain reads DGGITQSPKYLFRKEGQNVTLSCEQNLNHDAMYWYRQDPGQGLRLIYYSQIVNDFQKGDIAEGYSVSREKKESFPLTVTSAQKNPTAFYLCASRPGGRQIYGYTFGSGTRLTVV.

V and J are TRBV5-4 and TRBJ2-7; tentatively, D is TRBD1 (5 bases). Germline V gives CDR1 SGHNT, CDR2 YYREEE (reference sequence). The V end lost 1 base, the J end lost 2 bases, and 16 bases lay between the germline ends. The CDR3 contains 16 residues. The CDR3 DNA reads as TGTGCCAGCAGCTTGTTCGGTGTGGGCAGGGCCTACGAGCAGTACTTC. Protein: CASSLFGVGRAYEQYF.

This chain connects TRBV6-6 to TRBJ2-7; D is perhaps TRBD1 (6 bases). Trimming stripped 3 bases from V and 1 base from J, with 13 bases between. CDR1 is MNHNY, CDR2 SVGAGI, per germline (reference sequence). The CDR3 spans 15 residues. CDR3 loop: CASSYKSGDSYEQYF. CDR3 DNA: TGTGCCAGCAGTTATAAGTCAGGGGATTCCTACGAGCAGTACTTC.

This clone was seen only once. V usage is TRBV21-1 and J usage is TRBJ1-5; the D call TRBD1 from the table was never checked on the DNA. TRBV21-1 is described as a pseudogene. This CDR3 is 15 amino acids long. The DNA for the CDR3 is TGTGCCAGCAGCGTTCTGACAGGGGGCCGGCAGCCCCAGCATTTT. Encoded protein: CASSVLTGGRQPQHF.

The chain couples TRBV19 to TRBJ2-4; tentative D call: TRBD1 (5 bases). V lost 5 bases and J 4 bases, leaving 30 bases between the germline ends. Germline values: CDR1 LNHDA, CDR2 SQIVND (reference sequence). This CDR3 has 20 amino acids. The DNA for the CDR3 is TGTGCCAGTAGTTCCCTTCCGTGGCAGGGCGCAGCCTGGGGAAAAAACATTCAGTACTTC. Residues: CASSSLPWQGAAWGKNIQYF. Full variable domain (missing parts from reference TRBV19 and TRBJ2-4): DGGITQSPKYLFRKEGQNVTLSCEQNLNHDAMYWYRQDPGQGLRLIYYSQIVNDFQKGDIAEGYSVSREKKESFPLTVTSAQKNPTAFYLCASSSLPWQGAAWGKNIQYFGAGTRLSVL.

The chain has TRBV5-1 and TRBJ1-1; D not resolved. The length of the CDR3 is 11 residues. With 2 bases removed from V and 8 bases from J, the gap between germline ends came to 7 bases. From germline, CDR1 is SGHRS and CDR2 YFSETQ. The CDR3 DNA is TGCGCCAGCAGCTTCGGGAACGAAGCTTTCTTT. Amino acid sequence: CASSFGNEAFF. The whole variable domain, remainder taken from reference TRBV5-1 and TRBJ1-1, is KAGVTQTPRYLIKTRGQQVTLSCSPISGHRSVSWYQQTPGQGLQFLFEYFSETQRNKGNFPGRFSGRQFSNSRSEMNVSTLELGDSALYLCASSFGNEAFFGQGTRLTVV.

This clone was detected only once. The genes are TRBV6-5 and TRBJ2-3; 7 bases are a match to TRBD2. V shed 2 bases, J shed 6 bases, and the junction held 2 bases outside the gene matches. The CDR3 is made up of 13 amino acids. Germline CDR1 is MNHEY and CDR2 is SVGAGI. CDR3 coding DNA: TGTGCCAGCAGTTACGGGGAGGGGGATACGCAGTATTTT. Its translation: CASSYGEGDTQYF.

The chain has TRBV9 and TRBJ2-5; 11 positions agree with TRBD2. The CDR3 has 15 residues. Germline V gene data show CDR1 as SGDLS and CDR2 as YYNGEE. V trimming: 3 bases; J trimming: 7 bases; junction bases outside the gene matches: 8. The CDR3 DNA is TGTGCCAGCAGCGCGCTAGCGGGAGGAGGAGGGACCCAGTACTTC. Translating gives CASSALAGGGGTQYF. Looking up the rest from reference TRBV9 and TRBJ2-5 gives the full variable domain: DSGVTQTPKHLITATGQRVTLRCSPRSGDLSVYWYQQSLDQGLQFLIQYYNGEERAKGNILERFSAQQFPDLHSELNLSSLELGDSALYFCASSALAGGGGTQYFGPGTRLLVL.

The gene calls are TRBV7-9 and TRBJ1-5; D is undetermined. Trimming cost V 5 bases and J 7 bases, with 12 bases left between them. Germline V CDR1 and CDR2: SEHNR, FQNEAQ (reference sequence). This CDR3 is built from 13 residues. The CDR3 region is CASSEVAGQPQHF. For the CDR3, the DNA is TGTGCCAGCAGCGAGGTAGCGGGCCAGCCCCAGCATTTT.

The J gene is TRBJ2-1, the V gene TRBV30, with TRBD2 matching over 11 bases. The CDR3 sequence is 15 residues long. CDR1 and CDR2 (germline): GTSNPN, SVGIG (reference sequence). J gave up 4 bases and V 3 bases, and 5 bases lay outside the gene matches. In nucleotides, the CDR3 is TGTGCCTGGAGCTCCGGGACTAGCGGATACAATGAGCAGTTCTTC. Amino acids: CAWSSGTSGYNEQFF.

J is TRBJ1-6 and V is TRBV5-1; possibly TRBD1 for D (5 bases). The CDR3 covers 14 residues. The V gene lost 0 bases and the J gene lost 8 bases, with 9 bases spanning the gap. Germline V gene data show CDR1 as SGHRS and CDR2 as YFSETQ. The CDR3 DNA reads as TGCGCCAGCAGCTTGGGGACAAGGGATTCACCCCTCCACTTT. It yields the protein CASSLGTRDSPLHF. Full variable domain (outside the CDR3, taken from reference TRBV5-1 and TRBJ1-6): KAGVTQTPRYLIKTRGQQVTLSCSPISGHRSVSWYQQTPGQGLQFLFEYFSETQRNKGNFPGRFSGRQFSNSRSEMNVSTLELGDSALYLCASSLGTRDSPLHFGNGTRLTVT.

V is TRBV4-3 and J is TRBJ2-7; a weak D match, TRBD1 (5 bases). The ends were cut back, 3 bases at V and 6 bases at J, with 12 bases in the middle. Per the germline V gene, CDR1 is LGHNA and CDR2 is YSLEER. There are 13 residues in the CDR3. For the CDR3, the DNA is TGCGCCAGCAGCCACTCGACAGCGAGCGAGCAGTACTTC. It yields the protein CASSHSTASEQYF.

This clone showed up just a few times. V usage is TRBV29-1 and J usage is TRBJ2-3; 11 bases align to TRBD2. CDR3 length: 14 residues. The junction had 7 bases not matched to a gene; V was cut back by 4 bases and J by 7 bases. Germline CDR1 reads SQVTM; CDR2 reads ANQGSEA. CDR3 DNA: TGCAGCGTTGTTCTAGCGGGAGGCCTCAATACGCAGTATTTT. This encodes CSVVLAGGLNTQYF.

The chain uses TRBV19 and TRBJ1-2, with 8 bases aligning to TRBD1. In germline, CDR1 is LNHDA, CDR2 SQIVND (reference sequence). The CDR3 loop spans 14 amino acids. With 6 bases clipped from V and 7 bases from J, the junction kept 10 bases outside the gene matches. CDR3 DNA: TGTGCCAGTAGAGGGCAGGGGGCGATCGGTGGCTACACCTTC. Its translation: CASRGQGAIGGYTF. The whole variable domain, remainder taken from reference TRBV19 and TRBJ1-2, is DGGITQSPKYLFRKEGQNVTLSCEQNLNHDAMYWYRQDPGQGLRLIYYSQIVNDFQKGDIAEGYSVSREKKESFPLTVTSAQKNPTAFYLCASRGQGAIGGYTFGSGTRLTVV.

This clone was seen more than once but under ten times. The chain joins TRBV30 to TRBJ1-2; possible D gene TRBD1, 6 bases. The V end lost 4 bases, the J end lost 3 bases, and 15 bases lay between the germline ends. The CDR3 extends over 14 amino acids. Germline assignment: CDR1 GTSNPN and CDR2 SVGIG (reference sequence). Written as DNA, the CDR3 is TGTGCCTGGACACAGGGAGGGAGTCACTATGGCTACACCTTC. Translation gives CAWTQGGSHYGYTF.

This rearrangement joins TRBV7-2 to TRBJ2-1, with 7 nucleotides matching TRBD1. Trimming took 4 bases from V and 6 from J; bases not matched to a gene: 6. Germline CDR1 is SGHTA and CDR2 is FQGNSA. The CDR3 runs to 14 residues. CDR3 nucleotides: TGTGCCAGCAGCTCCCCCGACAGGGTCAATGAGCAGTTCTTC. Translated: CASSSPDRVNEQFF.

The chain joins TRBV6-5 to TRBJ2-3, with D hard to call. The V gene lost 2 bases and the J gene lost 2 bases, with 5 bases spanning the gap. The CDR3 loop spans 13 amino acids. The germline gives CDR1 MNHEY, CDR2 SVGAGI. The CDR3 region is CASSYVYTDTQYF. The CDR3 nucleotides are TGTGCCAGCAGTTACGTGTACACAGATACGCAGTATTTT.

The gene calls are TRBV7-9 and TRBJ2-7; 8 bases match TRBD1. From germline, CDR1 is SEHNR and CDR2 FQNEAQ (reference sequence). Trimming cost V 4 bases and J 4 bases; bases outside gene matches: 6. The CDR3 runs 14 residues. The CDR3 here is CASSSGQAYYEQYF. The CDR3 DNA reads as TGTGCCAGCAGCTCGGGACAGGCCTATTACGAGCAGTACTTC.

A note on this clone: Additional DNA sequences in this sample encode the identical CDR3. This sequence joins TRBV4-2 and TRBJ2-7, with D tentatively TRBD2 (5 bases). The germline CDR1 and CDR2 sequences are LGHNA and YNFKEQ. This CDR3 region has 14 residues. V was trimmed by 1 base and J by 2 bases, leaving 9 bases between them. The CDR3 nucleotides read TGTGCCAGCAGCCAAGCGGCGGGCCCCTACGAGCAGTACTTC. Its protein is CASSQAAGPYEQYF.

V gene TRBV29-1 combines with J gene TRBJ2-5; D is perhaps TRBD2 (5 bases). With 4 bases removed from V and 5 bases from J, the gap between germline ends came to 8 bases. CDR1 and CDR2 from the germline V gene are SQVTM and ANQGSEA. The CDR3 is 11 residues long. CDR3: CSVVPSETQYF. The CDR3 nucleotides are TGCAGCGTTGTCCCTAGCGAGACCCAGTACTTC.

This chain connects TRBV4-2 to TRBJ2-1, with 9 bases fitting TRBD2. The ends lost 0 bases at V and 7 bases at J; junction bases unmatched: 10. The CDR3 sequence is 17 residues long. Germline CDR1 and CDR2: LGHNA and YNFKEQ. The CDR3 region has the DNA TGTGCCAGCAGCCAAGATCCTGGGCTAGCGGGATATAATGAGCAGTTCTTC. The encoded protein is CASSQDPGLAGYNEQFF.